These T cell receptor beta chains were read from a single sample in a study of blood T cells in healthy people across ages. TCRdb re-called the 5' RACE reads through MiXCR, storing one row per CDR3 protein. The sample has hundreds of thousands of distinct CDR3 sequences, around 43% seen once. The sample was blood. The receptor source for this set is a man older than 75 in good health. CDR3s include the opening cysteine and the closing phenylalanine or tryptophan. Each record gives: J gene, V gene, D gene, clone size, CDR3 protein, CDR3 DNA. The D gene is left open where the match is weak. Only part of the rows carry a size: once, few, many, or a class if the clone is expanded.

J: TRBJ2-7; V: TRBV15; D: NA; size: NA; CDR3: CATSREDSAGDEQYF; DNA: TGTGCCACCAGCAGAGAAGACTCGGCCGGTGACGAGCAGTACTTC
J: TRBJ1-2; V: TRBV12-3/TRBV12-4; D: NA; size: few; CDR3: CASSLLRNYGYTF; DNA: TGTGCCAGCAGTTTACTGAGAAACTATGGCTACACCTTC
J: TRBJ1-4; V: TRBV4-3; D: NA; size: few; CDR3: CASSQDGEKLFF; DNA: TGCGCCAGCAGCCAAGATGGGGAAAAACTGTTTTTT
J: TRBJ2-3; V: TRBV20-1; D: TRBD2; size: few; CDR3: CRVSGRREDTQYF; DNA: TGCAGGGTTAGCGGGAGAAGGGAAGATACGCAGTATTTT
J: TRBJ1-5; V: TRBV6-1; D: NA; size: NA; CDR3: CASSSTDGYSNQPQHF; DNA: TGTGCCAGCAGCTCTACCGACGGTTATAGCAATCAGCCCCAGCATTTT
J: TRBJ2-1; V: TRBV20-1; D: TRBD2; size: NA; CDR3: CSARGTLAGFYNEQFF; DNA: TGCAGTGCTAGAGGGACACTAGCGGGTTTCTACAATGAGCAGTTCTTC
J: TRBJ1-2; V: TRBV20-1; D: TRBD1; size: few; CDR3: CSARGTGLSYGYTF; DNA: TGCAGTGCTCGGGGGACAGGGCTTTCCTATGGCTACACCTTC
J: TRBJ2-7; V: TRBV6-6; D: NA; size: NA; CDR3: CASSPLSEQYF; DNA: TGTGCCAGCAGTCCCCTAAGCGAGCAGTACTTC
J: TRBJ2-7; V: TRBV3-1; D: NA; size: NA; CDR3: CASSQSQGSYEQYF; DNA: TGTGCCAGCAGCCAATCTCAGGGCTCCTACGAGCAGTACTTC
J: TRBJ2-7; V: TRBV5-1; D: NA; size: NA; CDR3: CAGSPTTGRGGEQYF; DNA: TGCGCCGGCAGCCCCACGACAGGGAGGGGGGGTGAGCAGTACTTC
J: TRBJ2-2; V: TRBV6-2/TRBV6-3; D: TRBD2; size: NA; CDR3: CASYGLSFSGSSNTGELFF; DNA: TGTGCCAGCTACGGGTTATCGTTTAGCGGGAGCTCGAACACCGGGGAGCTGTTTTTT
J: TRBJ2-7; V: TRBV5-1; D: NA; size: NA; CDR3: CASSFTSTGYEQYF; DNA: TGCGCCAGCAGCTTTACTAGCACGGGGTACGAGCAGTACTTC
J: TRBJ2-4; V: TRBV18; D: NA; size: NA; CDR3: CASSPPTVRAKNIQYF; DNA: TGTGCCAGCTCACCACCAACAGTGCGAGCCAAAAACATTCAGTACTTC
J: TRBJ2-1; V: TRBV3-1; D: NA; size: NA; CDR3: CASSLGTPTPNEQFF; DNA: TGTGCCAGCAGCCTCGGGACACCCACCCCCAATGAGCAGTTCTTC
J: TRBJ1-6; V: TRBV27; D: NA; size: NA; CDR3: CAAGGLIFSPLHF; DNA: TGTGCTGCGGGGGGACTAATATTTTCACCCCTCCACTTT
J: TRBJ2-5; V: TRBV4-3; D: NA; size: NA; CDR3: CASSQALRETQYF; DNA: TGCGCCAGCAGCCAAGCCCTTCGAGAGACCCAGTACTTC
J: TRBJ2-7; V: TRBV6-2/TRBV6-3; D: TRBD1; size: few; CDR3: CASSYDRGEPQYF; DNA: TGTGCCAGCAGTTACGACAGGGGGGAACCGCAGTACTTC
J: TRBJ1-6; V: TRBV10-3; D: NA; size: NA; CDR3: CAISQLTYNSPLHF; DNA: TGTGCCATCAGCCAATTGACCTATAATTCACCCCTCCACTTT
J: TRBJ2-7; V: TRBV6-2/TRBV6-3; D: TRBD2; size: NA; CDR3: CASSPGLAGGTYEQYF; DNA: TGTGCCAGCAGCCCGGGACTAGCGGGAGGGACCTACGAGCAGTACTTC
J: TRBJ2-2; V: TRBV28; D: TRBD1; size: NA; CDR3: CASRPIWTGSTTGELFF; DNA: TGTGCCAGCAGACCAATATGGACAGGATCGACGACCGGGGAGCTGTTTTTT
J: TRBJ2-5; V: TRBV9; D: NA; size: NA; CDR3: CASSVGGVWAQETQYF; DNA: TGTGCCAGCAGCGTAGGGGGGGTTTGGGCCCAAGAGACCCAGTACTTC
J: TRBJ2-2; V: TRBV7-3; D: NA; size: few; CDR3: CASSLKPANTGELFF; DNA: TGTGCCAGCAGCTTAAAGCCGGCGAACACCGGGGAGCTGTTTTTT
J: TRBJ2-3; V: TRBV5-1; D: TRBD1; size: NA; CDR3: CASSLGGQGAADTQYF; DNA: TGCGCCAGCAGCTTGGGTGGACAGGGCGCCGCAGATACGCAGTATTTT
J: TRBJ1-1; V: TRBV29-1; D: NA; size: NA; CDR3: CSGHLQAIMNTEAFF; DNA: TGCAGCGGCCACTTGCAGGCAATAATGAACACTGAAGCTTTCTTT
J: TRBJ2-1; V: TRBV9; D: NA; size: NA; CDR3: CASSPDSNEQFFGF; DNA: NA
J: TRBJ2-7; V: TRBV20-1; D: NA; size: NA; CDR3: CSALRTNTYEQYF; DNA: TGCAGTGCTCTCAGGACAAATACCTACGAGCAGTACTTC
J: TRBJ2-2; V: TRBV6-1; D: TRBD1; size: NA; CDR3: CASRTDRVTGELFF; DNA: TGTGCCAGCAGAACCGACAGGGTCACCGGGGAGCTGTTTTTT
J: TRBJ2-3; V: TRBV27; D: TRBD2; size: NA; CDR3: CASSSHSPGLAGGRTDTQYF; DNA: TGTGCCAGCAGTTCACATTCACCGGGACTAGCGGGGGGGCGTACAGATACGCAGTATTTT
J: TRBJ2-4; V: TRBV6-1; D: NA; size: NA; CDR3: CASIPAAKNIQYF; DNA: TGTGCCAGCATCCCTGCAGCCAAAAACATTCAGTACTTC
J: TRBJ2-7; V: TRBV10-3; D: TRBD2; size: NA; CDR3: CAISESKVTGGPREQYF; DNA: TGTGCCATCAGTGAGTCGAAGGTAACGGGAGGGCCACGCGAGCAGTACTTC